The 16 T cell receptor beta chains listed next were all sequenced from one sample in a study of graft-versus-host responses after intestinal transplantation. The antigens these receptors bind are not known. TCRdb keeps only in-frame clones here, not all; method: immunoSEQ multiplex PCR. The repertoire includes around 100,000 clones, roughly 93% of them detected once, and more than 0.9% sits in the top ten. This sample comprised unstimulated CD8+ T cells sorted from spleen or lymph node cells, obtained before transplant. The source is a human donor who was the organ donor for an intestinal transplant.

The V call is TRBV19, the J call TRBJ2-5, with 9 bases matching TRBD1. V lost 6 bases and J lost 11; bases outside the gene matches: 4. Germline V gives CDR1 LNHDA, CDR2 SQIVND (reference sequence). The CDR3 spans 11 residues. The chain's CDR3 is CASSSGQGQYF. The CDR3 DNA reads TGTGCCAGTAGCTCTGGACAGGGGCAGTACTTC.

The chain recombines TRBV25-1 with TRBJ1-5; D gene unclear. This CDR3 comprises 13 residues. Germline CDR1 and CDR2: MGHDK and SYGVNS. The V gene lost 5 bases and the J gene lost 2 bases, with 7 bases spanning the gap. The CDR3 region has the DNA TGTGCCAGCAGTTCTGGTGGCAATCAGCCCCAGCATTTT. This codes for CASSSGGNQPQHF. Supplemented by reference TRBV25-1 and TRBJ1-5, the full variable domain reads EADIYQTPRYLVIGTGKKITLECSQTMGHDKMYWYQQDPGMELHLIHYSYGVNSTEKGDLSSESTVSRIRTEHFPLTLESARPSHTSQYLCASSSGGNQPQHFGDGTRLSIL.

For the CDR3, the DNA is TGTGCCAGCAGTGAACACTATGGCTACACCTTC. This sequence encodes CASSEHYGYTF. This rearrangement joins TRBV25-1 to TRBJ1-2, with no clear D. The CDR3 spans 11 residues. Germline CDR1 MGHDK, CDR2 SYGVNS. V lost 2 bases to trimming and J lost 3 bases, with 1 base between them.

With regard to this clone: At the DNA level, this CDR3 is encoded by other sequences in the same sample as well. The rearrangement links TRBV27 to TRBJ1-1, with D possibly matching TRBD1 (5 bases). The CDR3 is 14 amino acids. CDR1 and CDR2 from the germline V gene are MNHEY and SMNVEV (reference sequence). V was trimmed by 2 bases and J by 3 bases, leaving 10 bases between them. The CDR3 DNA is TGTGCCAGCAGTTTACGGGGAGGGGACACTGAAGCTTTCTTT. Translation gives CASSLRGGDTEAFF.

The J gene is TRBJ2-2, the V gene TRBV7-9; D remains ambiguous. Germline CDR1 is SEHNR and CDR2 is FQNEAQ (reference sequence). V lost 4 bases, J lost 0 bases, and 12 bases lay in between. This CDR3 spans 16 amino acids. The CDR3 DNA follows: TGTGCCAGCAGCTCCAACGGGCAGTCGAACACCGGGGAGCTGTTTTTT. Protein product: CASSSNGQSNTGELFF. Combining the CDR3 with reference TRBV7-9 and TRBJ2-2 gives the whole variable domain DTGVSQNPRHKITKRGQNVTFRCDPISEHNRLYWYRQTLGQGPEFLTYFQNEAQLEKSRLLSDRFSAERPKGSFSTLEIQRTEQGDSAMYLCASSSNGQSNTGELFFGEGSRLTVL.

V gene TRBV19 combines with J gene TRBJ2-7, with D tentatively TRBD2 (6 bases). This CDR3 region has 13 residues. Germline V gene lookup returns CDR1 LNHDA and CDR2 SQIVND (reference sequence). Trimming removed 1 base from V and 6 bases from J, with 10 bases in between. Here the CDR3 reads CASSIGAGTEQYF. In DNA, the CDR3 is TGTGCCAGTAGTATAGGGGCGGGGACCGAGCAGTACTTC.

The chain joins TRBV18 to TRBJ2-7; no clear D. Trimming left V 6 bases short and J 2 bases short, with 17 bases between. CDR3 length: 15 residues. In germline, CDR1 is KGHSH, CDR2 LQKENI. CDR3 nucleotide sequence: TGTGCCAGCTCGAACCCGGACGAACCTCCCTACGAGCAGTACTTC. This sequence encodes CASSNPDEPPYEQYF.

The V and J genes are TRBV29-1 and TRBJ2-7; D ambiguous. The CDR3 has 13 amino acids. V shed 7 bases and J shed 0 bases, with 13 bases lying between them. Germline-derived CDR1 and CDR2 are SQVTM and ANQGSEA. The DNA of the CDR3 is TGCAGCGCCTGGACCGATTACTCCTACGAGCAGTACTTC. The encoded protein is CSAWTDYSYEQYF.

The genes are TRBV10-2 and TRBJ1-2, with TRBD1 as a possible D gene (5 bases). The CDR3 spans 15 residues. Between the trimmed V and J ends, which lost 0 bases and 5 bases, there was a span of 13 bases. Per germline, CDR1 WSHSY and CDR2 SAAADI. The CDR3 DNA sequence: TGCGCCAGCAGTGAGTCTCTCAGGGCCCCTTATGGCTACACCTTC. Protein product: CASSESLRAPYGYTF.

The rearrangement uses TRBV5-1 and TRBJ1-1; D might be TRBD1 (5 bases). This CDR3 has 14 residues. The V end lost 3 bases, the J end lost 6 bases, and 15 bases lay between the germline ends. The germline CDR1 and CDR2 sequences are SGHRS and YFSETQ. CDR3 nucleotides: TGCGCCAGCAGCTCCGGGGGGGTAAGGGCTGAAGCTTTCTTT. This sequence encodes CASSSGGVRAEAFF.

This CDR3 reads CASSVRIWTDLRETQYF. The CDR3 DNA reads TGTGCCAGCAGTGTCCGAATATGGACAGACTTACGAGAGACCCAGTACTTC. The V and J genes are TRBV25-1 and TRBJ2-5, with D maybe TRBD1 (6 bases). Germline V gene lookup returns CDR1 MGHDK and CDR2 SYGVNS. The CDR3 runs to 17 residues. V was shortened by 4 bases and J by 4 bases, with 22 bases between the two germline ends. The full variable domain, its missing parts supplied by reference TRBV25-1 and TRBJ2-5, is EADIYQTPRYLVIGTGKKITLECSQTMGHDKMYWYQQDPGMELHLIHYSYGVNSTEKGDLSSESTVSRIRTEHFPLTLESARPSHTSQYLCASSVRIWTDLRETQYFGPGTRLLVL.

V and J are TRBV30 and TRBJ2-3, with TRBD2 matching over 7 bases. CDR1 GTSNPN and CDR2 SVGIG come from the germline V gene (reference sequence). The CDR3 is made up of 14 amino acids. V lost 1 base, J lost 5 bases, and 6 bases stayed unmatched. CDR3 coding DNA: TGTGCCTGGAGTGGGGCGGGAGTGGGAGATACGCAGTATTTT. Its protein is CAWSGAGVGDTQYF.

This rearrangement joins TRBV5-1 to TRBJ2-7, with 8 nucleotides matching TRBD2. Germline V CDR1 and CDR2: SGHRS, YFSETQ. CDR3 length: 14 residues. Trimming took 4 bases from V and 11 from J; bases not matched to a gene: 14. CDR3 coding DNA: TGCGCCAGCAGCCCGGGAGTAGCGGGATTTCTCGAGTACTTC. Its protein is CASSPGVAGFLEYF.

This chain connects TRBV7-4 to TRBJ1-4; 7 bases agree with TRBD1. Trimming cost V 5 bases and J 0 bases; bases outside gene matches: 3. The length of the CDR3 is 15 residues. The germline CDR1 and CDR2 sequences are SGHVT and SQSDAQ. Here the CDR3 reads CASSTGTATNEKLFF. The DNA of the CDR3 is TGTGCCAGCAGCACTGGGACAGCAACTAATGAAAAACTGTTTTTT.

The gene calls are TRBV28 and TRBJ2-7; no firm D call. With 5 bases removed from V and 0 bases from J, the gap between germline ends came to 11 bases. CDR1 and CDR2 from the germline V gene are MDHEN and SYDVKM. CDR3 length equals 14 residues. The CDR3 sequence is CASSRDLFSYEQYF. CDR3 nucleotides: TGTGCCAGCAGTCGCGACTTGTTCTCCTACGAGCAGTACTTC.

The CDR3 DNA reads as TGTGCCAGCAGTTTAGGGCAGGAAACAATTACCGGGGAGCTGTTTTTT. As protein: CASSLGQETITGELFF. V usage is TRBV6-5 and J usage is TRBJ2-2, with unresolved D. CDR1 is MNHEY, CDR2 SVGAGI, per germline. The CDR3 runs 16 residues. Deletions cut 4 bases from V and 5 bases from J, with 17 bases between.